What follows are 14 T cell receptor beta chains derived from one specimen sequenced in a study of blood T cell repertoires in COVID-19. Repertoires were generated with immunoSEQ multiplex PCR, while TCRdb's copy carries only in-frame clones and drops some. Of roughly 86,000 clones listed, roughly 86% are singletons. The sequenced sample was peripheral blood. The source is a man between 45 and 60 years old with active or convalescent COVID-19.

The chain uses TRBV10-3 and TRBJ1-3; D not resolved. The CDR3 totals 16 residues. Trimming shortened V by 1 base and J by 0 bases, and 10 bases separated the two germline ends. CDR1 ENHRY and CDR2 SYGVKD come from the germline V gene. This CDR3 is CAISELPHSSGNTIYF. As DNA, the CDR3 is TGTGCCATCAGTGAGTTGCCACATTCCTCTGGAAACACCATATATTTT.

The chain uses TRBV14 and TRBJ2-2; 9 bases are a match to TRBD2. The CDR3 covers 14 residues. The trim removed 10 bases at V and 1 base at J, leaving 4 bases unmatched. Germline assignment: CDR1 SGHDN and CDR2 FVKESK. The CDR3 reads CATRLAVNTGELFF. For the CDR3, the DNA is TGTGCCACCCGACTAGCGGTGAACACCGGGGAGCTGTTTTTT.

This sequence joins TRBV29-1 and TRBJ1-4, with a weak D call TRBD1 (5 bases). The CDR3 sequence is 13 residues long. Per the germline V gene, CDR1 is SQVTM and CDR2 is ANQGSEA. Trimming shortened V by 1 base and J by 3 bases, and 6 bases separated the two germline ends. Here the CDR3 reads CSVEGGANEKLFF. DNA of the CDR3: TGCAGCGTTGAAGGGGGGGCTAATGAAAAACTGTTTTTT.

This chain uses TRBV7-2 with TRBJ2-4; 8 bases match TRBD1. The CDR3 sequence is 16 residues long. Germline V gene lookup returns CDR1 SGHTA and CDR2 FQGNSA. Trimming cost V 6 bases and J 0 bases; bases outside gene matches: 7. This chain's CDR3 is CASSPTGGVAKNIQYF. CDR3 coding DNA: TGTGCCAGCAGTCCTACAGGGGGAGTAGCCAAAAACATTCAGTACTTC.

V is TRBV6-5 and J is TRBJ2-1, with TRBD2 matching 7 bases. Germline V CDR1 and CDR2: MNHEY, SVGAGI. The ends lost 0 bases at V and 4 bases at J; junction bases unmatched: 3. The CDR3 sequence is 15 residues long. CDR3 nucleotide sequence: TGTGCCAGCAGTTACTCGAAGCGGGGTTACAATGAGCAGTTCTTC. Protein: CASSYSKRGYNEQFF.

This clone was seen only once. The chain combines TRBV6-5 with TRBJ2-7; TRBD1 aligns across 7 bases. Germline V gene sequence: CDR1 MNHEY, CDR2 SVGAGI. V shed 6 bases, J shed 2 bases, and the junction held 4 bases outside the gene matches. This CDR3 region has 13 residues. The CDR3: CASRQGSTYEQYV. DNA for the CDR3: TGTGCCAGCAGACAGGGGTCCACCTACGAGCAGTACGTC.

The V and J genes are TRBV2 and TRBJ2-1, with a tentative D call TRBD1 (6 bases). This CDR3 is 13 amino acids long. Germline loops: CDR1 SNHLY, CDR2 FYNNEI. V lost 6 bases to trimming and J lost 3 bases, with 9 bases between them. This chain's CDR3 is CASRATGYNEQFF. The CDR3, as DNA: TGTGCCAGCAGGGCGACAGGCTACAATGAGCAGTTCTTC.

This CDR3 reads CASSIQGYEQYF. In nucleotides, the CDR3 is TGTGCCAGTAGTATACAGGGATACGAGCAGTACTTC. The V call is TRBV19, the J call TRBJ2-7; tentatively, D is TRBD1 (5 bases). The germline CDR1 and CDR2 sequences are LNHDA and SQIVND (reference sequence). The CDR3 length is 12 residues. Trimming removed 2 bases at V and 4 bases at J, with 6 bases between.

This clone was seen once. J is TRBJ1-1 and V is TRBV6-6; 9 bases fit TRBD1. V shed 6 bases, J shed 6 bases, and the junction held 8 bases outside the gene matches. Per germline, CDR1 MNHNY and CDR2 SVGAGI (reference sequence). The CDR3 has 14 amino acids. The CDR3: CASRLGTGKPEAFF. DNA for the CDR3: TGTGCCAGCAGGCTGGGGACAGGGAAGCCTGAAGCTTTCTTT.

The V gene is TRBV18, the J gene TRBJ2-6; unclear D gene. The germline CDR1 and CDR2 sequences are KGHSH and LQKENI. V lost 2 bases and J lost 0, with 5 bases in between. The CDR3 totals 15 residues. CDR3 amino acids: CASSPVLSGANVLTF. The CDR3 DNA reads as TGTGCCAGCTCACCAGTTCTCTCTGGGGCCAACGTCCTGACTTTC.

The chain joins TRBV12-2 to TRBJ2-7; no check of the table's D call, TRBD1, against the DNA was made. TRBV12-2 constitutes a pseudogene. The CDR3 consists of 13 residues. The chain's CDR3 is CASRFLQGYEQYF. CDR3 in DNA: TGTGCAAGTCGCTTTTTACAGGGTTACGAGCAGTACTTC.

The V call is TRBV28, the J call TRBJ2-7, with D maybe TRBD2 (6 bases). Germline values: CDR1 MDHEN, CDR2 SYDVKM. The V end was cut by 1 base, the J end by 1 base, with 11 bases between. The CDR3 totals 15 residues. The CDR3 DNA reads TGTGCCAGCAGTTTATCCTCTGGGGGGTCCTACGAGCAGTACGTC. Translated: CASSLSSGGSYEQYV.

The V and J genes are TRBV27 and TRBJ1-4; D not certain. There are 18 residues in the CDR3. V shed 8 bases and J shed 1 base, with 23 bases lying between them. The V gene's germline CDR1 is MNHEY and CDR2 SMNVEV (reference sequence). This CDR3 reads CASPFLDRRRGTNEKLFF. DNA for the CDR3: TGTGCCAGCCCTTTCCTTGACCGCCGCCGGGGAACTAATGAAAAACTGTTTTTT.

The chain is built from TRBV11-2 and TRBJ2-2; 7 positions match TRBD1. Germline V CDR1 and CDR2: SGHAT, FQNNGV. V lost 2 bases and J lost 1; bases outside the gene matches: 1. The length of the CDR3 is 15 residues. The CDR3 reads CASSLRGQNTGELFF. The CDR3 nucleotides read TGTGCCAGCAGCTTAAGGGGGCAGAACACCGGGGAGCTGTTTTTT. Supplemented by reference TRBV11-2 and TRBJ2-2, the full variable domain reads EAGVAQSPRYKIIEKRQSVAFWCNPISGHATLYWYQQILGQGPKLLIQFQNNGVVDDSQLPKDRFSAERLKGVDSTLKIQPAKLEDSAVYLCASSLRGQNTGELFFGEGSRLTVL.